One and the same sample provided the 9 T cell receptor beta chains below, sequenced in a study of shared clonotypes between healthy human individuals. The assay was immunoSEQ multiplex PCR, and TCRdb's table has in-frame clones only and misses some. The sample holds about a million clones; 70% to 80% are singletons and the top ten take 0.89%. What was sequenced was memory CD4+ T cells from PBMCs. Indicated subset: CD45RA-negative fraction. All receptors come from a man in his late teens or twenties in good health. Some clones in this sample may be carry-over from other donors' samples.

This clone was picked up many times. Other nucleotide sequences in the sample specify the same CDR3. The rearrangement uses TRBV29-1 and TRBJ1-1, with D hard to call. The V gene lost 7 bases and the J gene lost 5 bases, with 8 bases spanning the gap. The germline gives CDR1 SQVTM, CDR2 ANQGSEA. The CDR3 sequence is 10 residues long. CDR3 protein: CSGTVTEAFF. The CDR3 nucleotides read TGCAGCGGAACGGTTACTGAAGCTTTCTTT.

A remark on this clone: Other DNA sequences of this sample code for an identical CDR3. The chain combines TRBV10-3 with TRBJ1-1; D possibly corresponds to TRBD1 (5 bases). The CDR3 runs 13 residues. Trimming stripped 7 bases from V and 1 base from J, with 10 bases between. Germline lookup yields CDR1 ENHRY and CDR2 SYGVKD. The CDR3 protein is CAITRDGNTEAFF. CDR3 nucleotide sequence: TGTGCCATCACTCGGGACGGGAACACTGAAGCTTTCTTT.

This chain uses TRBV7-2 with TRBJ1-2; a possible D gene is TRBD1 (6 bases). The V gene lost 1 base and the J gene lost 5 bases, with 17 bases spanning the gap. Germline lookup yields CDR1 SGHTA and CDR2 FQGNSA. CDR3 length: 16 amino acids. CDR3 sequence reads: CASSLVTGITRYGYTF. The DNA of the CDR3 is TGTGCCAGCAGCTTAGTAACAGGGATTACGAGATATGGCTACACCTTC.

This clone was found once. V is TRBV5-4 and J is TRBJ2-3; D gene ambiguous. V lost 3 bases, J lost 4 bases, and 6 bases lay in between. Germline V gene lookup returns CDR1 SGHNT and CDR2 YYREEE (reference sequence). The CDR3 extends over 12 amino acids. The CDR3 DNA reads TGTGCCAGCAGCTCCGACCCAGATACGCAGTATTTT. It translates to CASSSDPDTQYF.

This clone was picked up a small number of times. This rearrangement joins TRBV7-9 to TRBJ1-6; D is uncertain. From germline, CDR1 is SEHNR and CDR2 FQNEAQ (reference sequence). V was pared by 1 base and J by 5 bases, with 6 bases between. This CDR3 is built from 14 residues. DNA of the CDR3: TGTGCCAGCAGCTTAGAGGGCAATAATTCACCCCTCCACTTT. Translation gives CASSLEGNNSPLHF.

V and J are TRBV28 and TRBJ2-3; no clear D. This CDR3 has 15 amino acids. CDR1 is MDHEN and CDR2 is SYDVKM in the germline V gene. V shed 5 bases and J shed 1 base, with 13 bases lying between them. As DNA, the CDR3 is TGTGCCAGCAGTCCCAAGAGCCGGGGCACAGATACGCAGTATTTT. Protein product: CASSPKSRGTDTQYF.

The chain links TRBV30 to TRBJ2-3, with 14 bases that match TRBD2. Per germline, CDR1 GTSNPN and CDR2 SVGIG (reference sequence). Trimming cost V 3 bases and J 8 bases; bases outside gene matches: 4. This CDR3 spans 14 amino acids. The CDR3 region has the DNA TGTGCCTGGAGCGAGACTAGCGGGAGGGGTACGCAGTATTTT. Translated, it gives CAWSETSGRGTQYF.

This chain connects TRBV2 to TRBJ2-3; D remains unclear. V lost 8 bases to trimming and J lost 7 bases, with 13 bases between them. Germline loops: CDR1 SNHLY, CDR2 FYNNEI. The CDR3 consists of 12 residues. The CDR3 region has the DNA TGTGCCAGCGCACAAAACGCGAATACGCAGTATTTT. It yields the protein CASAQNANTQYF.

V usage is TRBV28 and J usage is TRBJ1-1; TRBD1 aligns across 10 bases. The junction had 8 bases not matched to a gene; V was cut back by 5 bases and J by 11 bases. CDR3 size: 13 residues. Germline V gives CDR1 MDHEN, CDR2 SYDVKM. Here the CDR3 reads CASSLRDRGLAFF. The CDR3 DNA reads as TGTGCCAGCAGTCTCCGGGACAGGGGTCTTGCTTTCTTT.